This note documents a single T cell receptor beta chain sequence. Germline-derived CDR1 and CDR2 are MNHEY and SVGAGI. Trimming pared 5 bases from V and 6 bases from J, leaving 9 bases between. The CDR3 has 12 residues. The sample originates from a study of T cell responses to AZD1222 COVID-19 vaccine. The data were produced by immunoSEQ multiplex PCR, yet TCRdb's version contains in-frame clones alone and is incomplete. This sample has approximately 77,000 clones, with under 95% found just once. The clonotype originates from an adult who received the AZD1222 COVID-19 vaccine. Sequenced here: peripheral blood, sampled 28 days after the second AZD1222 dose. This chain joins TRBV6-5 and TRBJ2-3; D gene uncertain. The CDR3 region is CASSKRSDTQYF. DNA of the CDR3: TGTGCCAGCAGTAAGCGCTCGGATACGCAGTATTTT.